By sample fraction, the clone carrying this T cell receptor (beta chain) is medium-sized (0.01 to 0.1%). The data are from a study of early T cells in non-severe SARS-CoV-2 infection. One entry per CDR3 protein, called by TCRdb with MiXCR from the 5' RACE reads. The repertoire holds nearly 70,000 distinct CDR3 sequences, 3.5% to 6% seen once, with approximately 3.6% in the top ten. V dropped 2 bases and J dropped 0 bases, with 13 bases sitting between them. The CDR3 consists of 16 residues. The TCR comes from an adult who was a healthcare worker with PCR-confirmed SARS-CoV-2 infection or an uninfected control (not recorded which). The donor label of this sample is uncertain. Sequenced here: whole blood, sampled at baseline. The genes are TRBV6-7 and TRBJ2-5, with a possible D match to TRBD2 (5 bases). TRBV6-7 is an ORF, and what it does is uncertain. This chain's CDR3 is CASSYEIGKYQETQYF. The CDR3 DNA reads TGTGCCAGCAGTTACGAGATCGGGAAGTACCAAGAGACCCAGTACTTC.